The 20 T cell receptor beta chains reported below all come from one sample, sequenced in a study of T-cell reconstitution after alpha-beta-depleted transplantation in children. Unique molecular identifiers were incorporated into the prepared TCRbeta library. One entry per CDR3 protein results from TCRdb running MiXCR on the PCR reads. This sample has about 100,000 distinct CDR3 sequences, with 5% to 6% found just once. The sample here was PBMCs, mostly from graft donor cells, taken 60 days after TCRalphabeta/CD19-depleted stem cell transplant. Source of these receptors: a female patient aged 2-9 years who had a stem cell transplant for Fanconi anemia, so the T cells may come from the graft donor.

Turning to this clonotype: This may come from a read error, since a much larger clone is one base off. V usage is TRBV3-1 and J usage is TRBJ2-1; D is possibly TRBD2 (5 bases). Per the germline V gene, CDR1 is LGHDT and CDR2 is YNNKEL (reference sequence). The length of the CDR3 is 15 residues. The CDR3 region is CATSQPSRGGNEQFF. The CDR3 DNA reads TGTGCCACCAGCCAGCCCAGCCGGGGTGGGAATGAGCAGTTCTTC.

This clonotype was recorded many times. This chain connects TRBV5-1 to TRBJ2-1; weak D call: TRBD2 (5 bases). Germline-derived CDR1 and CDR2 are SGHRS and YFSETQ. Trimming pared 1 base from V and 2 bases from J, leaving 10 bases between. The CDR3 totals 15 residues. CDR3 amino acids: CASSLRASPYNEQFF. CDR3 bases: TGCGCCAGCAGCTTGAGGGCTAGCCCCTACAATGAGCAGTTCTTC.

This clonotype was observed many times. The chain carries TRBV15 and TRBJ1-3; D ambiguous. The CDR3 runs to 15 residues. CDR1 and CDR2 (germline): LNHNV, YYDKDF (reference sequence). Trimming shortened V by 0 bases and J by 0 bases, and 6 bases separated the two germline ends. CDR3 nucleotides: TGTGCCACCAGCAGAGACTCAAGCTCTGGAAACACCATATATTTT. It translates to CATSRDSSSGNTIYF. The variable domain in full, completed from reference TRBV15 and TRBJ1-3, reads DAMVIQNPRYQVTQFGKPVTLSCSQTLNHNVMYWYQQKSSQAPKLLFHYYDKDFNNEADTPDNFQSRRPNTSFCFLDIRSPGLGDTAMYLCATSRDSSSGNTIYFGEGSWLTVV.

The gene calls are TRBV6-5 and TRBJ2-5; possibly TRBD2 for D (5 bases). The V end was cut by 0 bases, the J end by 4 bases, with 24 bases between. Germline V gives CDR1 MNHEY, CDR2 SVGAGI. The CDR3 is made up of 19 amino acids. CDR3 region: CASSYSSRLRAPEGETQYF. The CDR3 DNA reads TGTGCCAGCAGTTACTCGAGTCGGCTCCGGGCCCCAGAGGGAGAGACCCAGTACTTC.

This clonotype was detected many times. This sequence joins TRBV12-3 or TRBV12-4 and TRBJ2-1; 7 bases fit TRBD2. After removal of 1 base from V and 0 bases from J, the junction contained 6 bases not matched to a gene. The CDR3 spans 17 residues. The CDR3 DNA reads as TGTGCCAGCAGTTTAGGGGAGCGGGGCAGCTCCTACAATGAGCAGTTCTTC. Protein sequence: CASSLGERGSSYNEQFF.

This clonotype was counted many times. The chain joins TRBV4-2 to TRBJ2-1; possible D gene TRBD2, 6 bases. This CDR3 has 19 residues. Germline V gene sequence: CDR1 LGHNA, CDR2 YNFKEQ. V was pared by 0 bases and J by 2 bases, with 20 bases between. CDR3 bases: TGTGCCAGCAGCCAAGAGTCGATGTTAGCGGAACCTACCTACAATGAGCAGTTCTTC. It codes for CASSQESMLAEPTYNEQFF.

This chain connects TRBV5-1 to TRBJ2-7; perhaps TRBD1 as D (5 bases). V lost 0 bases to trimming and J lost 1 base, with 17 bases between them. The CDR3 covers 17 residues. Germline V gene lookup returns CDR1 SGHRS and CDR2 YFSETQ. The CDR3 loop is CASSLVRDSLRSYEQYF. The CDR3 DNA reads TGCGCCAGCAGCTTGGTCCGTGACAGCCTTAGATCCTACGAGCAGTACTTC. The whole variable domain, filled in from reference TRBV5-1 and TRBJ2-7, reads KAGVTQTPRYLIKTRGQQVTLSCSPISGHRSVSWYQQTPGQGLQFLFEYFSETQRNKGNFPGRFSGRQFSNSRSEMNVSTLELGDSALYLCASSLVRDSLRSYEQYFGPGTRLTVT.

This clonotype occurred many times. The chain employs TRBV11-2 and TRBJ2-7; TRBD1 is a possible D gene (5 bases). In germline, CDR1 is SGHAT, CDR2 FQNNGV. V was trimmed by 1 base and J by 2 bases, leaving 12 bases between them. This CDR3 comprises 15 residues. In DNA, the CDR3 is TGTGCCAGCAGCTTAGGCGCAGGGAACCCCTACGAGCAGTACTTC. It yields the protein CASSLGAGNPYEQYF. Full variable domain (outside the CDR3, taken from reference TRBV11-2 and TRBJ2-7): EAGVAQSPRYKIIEKRQSVAFWCNPISGHATLYWYQQILGQGPKLLIQFQNNGVVDDSQLPKDRFSAERLKGVDSTLKIQPAKLEDSAVYLCASSLGAGNPYEQYFGPGTRLTVT.

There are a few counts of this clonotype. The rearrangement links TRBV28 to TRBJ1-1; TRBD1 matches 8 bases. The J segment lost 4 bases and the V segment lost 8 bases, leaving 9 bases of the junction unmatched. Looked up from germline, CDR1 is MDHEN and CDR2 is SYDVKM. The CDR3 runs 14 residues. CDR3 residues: CASGRQGRSTEAFF. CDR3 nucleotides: TGTGCCAGCGGACGACAGGGGAGGAGCACTGAAGCTTTCTTT.

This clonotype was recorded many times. The CDR3: CASSVGQITDTQYF. CDR3 DNA: TGTGCCAGCAGTGTGGGGCAGATAACAGATACGCAGTATTTT. V gene TRBV2 combines with J gene TRBJ2-3; possibly TRBD1 for D (5 bases). Germline assignment: CDR1 SNHLY and CDR2 FYNNEI. The ends were cut back, 4 bases at V and 3 bases at J, with 11 bases in the middle. There are 14 residues in the CDR3. Looking up the rest from reference TRBV2 and TRBJ2-3 gives the full variable domain: EPEVTQTPSHQVTQMGQEVILRCVPISNHLYFYWYRQILGQKVEFLVSFYNNEISEKSEIFDDQFSVERPDGSNFTLKIRSTKLEDSAMYFCASSVGQITDTQYFGPGTRLTVL.

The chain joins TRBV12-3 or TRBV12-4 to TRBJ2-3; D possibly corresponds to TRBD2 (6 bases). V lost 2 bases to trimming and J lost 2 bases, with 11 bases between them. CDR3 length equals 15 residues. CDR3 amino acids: CASSLMAGNTDTQYF. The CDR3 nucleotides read TGTGCCAGCAGTTTAATGGCGGGAAACACAGATACGCAGTATTTT.

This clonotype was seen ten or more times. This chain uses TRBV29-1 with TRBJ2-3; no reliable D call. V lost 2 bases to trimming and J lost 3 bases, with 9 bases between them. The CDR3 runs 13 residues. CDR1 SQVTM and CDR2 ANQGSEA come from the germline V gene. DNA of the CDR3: TGCAGCGTTGAATTCCTAGTGACAGATACGCAGTATTTT. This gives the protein CSVEFLVTDTQYF.

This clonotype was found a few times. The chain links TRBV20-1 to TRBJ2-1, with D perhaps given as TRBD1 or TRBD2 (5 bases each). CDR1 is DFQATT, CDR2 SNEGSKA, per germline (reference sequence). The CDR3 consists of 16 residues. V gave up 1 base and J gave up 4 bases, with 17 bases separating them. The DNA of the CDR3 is TGCAGTGCTAGAGCCCCTCGGGGCAGAACGTACAATGAGCAGTTCTTC. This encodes CSARAPRGRTYNEQFF.

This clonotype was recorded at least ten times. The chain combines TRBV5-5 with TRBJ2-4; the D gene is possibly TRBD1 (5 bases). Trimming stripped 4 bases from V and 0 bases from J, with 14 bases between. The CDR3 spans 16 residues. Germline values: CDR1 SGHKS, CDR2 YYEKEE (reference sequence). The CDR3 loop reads CASSILTDLAKNIQYF. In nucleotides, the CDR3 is TGTGCCAGCAGCATCCTGACAGATCTAGCCAAAAACATTCAGTACTTC. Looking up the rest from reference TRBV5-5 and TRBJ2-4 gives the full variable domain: DAGVTQSPTHLIKTRGQQVTLRCSPISGHKSVSWYQQVLGQGPQFIFQYYEKEERGRGNFPDRFSARQFPNYSSELNVNALLLGDSALYLCASSILTDLAKNIQYFGAGTRLSVL.

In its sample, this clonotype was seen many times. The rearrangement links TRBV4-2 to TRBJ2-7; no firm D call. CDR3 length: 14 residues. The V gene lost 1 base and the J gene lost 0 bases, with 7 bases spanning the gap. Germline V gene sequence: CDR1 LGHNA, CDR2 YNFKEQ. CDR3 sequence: CASSQVGASYEQYF. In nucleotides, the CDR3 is TGTGCCAGCAGCCAAGTAGGCGCCTCCTACGAGCAGTACTTC.

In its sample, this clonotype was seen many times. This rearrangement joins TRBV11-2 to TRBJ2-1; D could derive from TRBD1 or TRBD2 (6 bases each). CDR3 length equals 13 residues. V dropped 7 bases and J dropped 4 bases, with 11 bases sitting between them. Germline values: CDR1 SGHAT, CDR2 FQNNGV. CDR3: CASNRGQYNEQFF. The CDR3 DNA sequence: TGTGCCAGCAACCGGGGGCAGTACAATGAGCAGTTCTTC.

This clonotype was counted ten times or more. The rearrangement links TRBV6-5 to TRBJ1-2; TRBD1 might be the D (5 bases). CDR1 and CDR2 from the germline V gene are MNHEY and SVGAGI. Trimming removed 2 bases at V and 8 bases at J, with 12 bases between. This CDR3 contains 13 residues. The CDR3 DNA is TGTGCCAGCAGTTACGAGGGGATGACCGGCTACACCTTC. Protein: CASSYEGMTGYTF.

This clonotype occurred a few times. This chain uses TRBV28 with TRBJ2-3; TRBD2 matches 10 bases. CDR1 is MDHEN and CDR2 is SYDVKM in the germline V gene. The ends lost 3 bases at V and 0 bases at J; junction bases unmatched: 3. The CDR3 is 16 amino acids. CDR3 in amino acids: CASSFLAGVSTDTQYF. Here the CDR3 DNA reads TGTGCCAGCAGTTTCCTAGCGGGGGTGAGCACAGATACGCAGTATTTT.

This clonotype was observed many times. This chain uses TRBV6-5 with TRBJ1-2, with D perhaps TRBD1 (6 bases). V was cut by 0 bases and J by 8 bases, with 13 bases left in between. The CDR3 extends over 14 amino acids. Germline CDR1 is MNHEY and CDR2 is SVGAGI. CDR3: CASSYSEGVEGYTF. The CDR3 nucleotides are TGTGCCAGCAGTTACTCGGAGGGGGTAGAGGGCTACACCTTC.

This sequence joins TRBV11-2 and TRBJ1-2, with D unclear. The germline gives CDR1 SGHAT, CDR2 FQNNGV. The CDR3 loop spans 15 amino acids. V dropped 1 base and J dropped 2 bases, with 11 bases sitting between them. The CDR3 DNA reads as TGTGCCAGCAGCTTAGGGATCGGTTCCAACTATGGCTACACCTTC. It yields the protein CASSLGIGSNYGYTF.